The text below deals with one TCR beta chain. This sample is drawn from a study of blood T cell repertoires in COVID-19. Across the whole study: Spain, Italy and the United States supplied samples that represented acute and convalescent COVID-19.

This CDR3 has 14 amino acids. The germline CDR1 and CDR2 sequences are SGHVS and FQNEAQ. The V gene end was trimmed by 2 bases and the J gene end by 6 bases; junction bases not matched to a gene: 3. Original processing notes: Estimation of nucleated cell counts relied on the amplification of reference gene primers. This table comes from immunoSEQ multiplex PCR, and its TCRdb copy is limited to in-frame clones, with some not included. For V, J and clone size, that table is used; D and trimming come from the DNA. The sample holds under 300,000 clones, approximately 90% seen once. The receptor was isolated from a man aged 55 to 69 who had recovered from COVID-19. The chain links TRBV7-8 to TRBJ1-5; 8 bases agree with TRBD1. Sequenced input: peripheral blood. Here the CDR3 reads CASSLQGAFQPQHF. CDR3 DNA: TGTGCCAGCAGCTTACAGGGGGCGTTTCAGCCCCAGCATTTT. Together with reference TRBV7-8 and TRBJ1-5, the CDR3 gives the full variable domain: GAGVSQSPRYKVAKRGQDVALRCDPISGHVSLFWYQQALGQGPEFLTYFQNEAQLDKSGLPSDRFFAERPEGSVSTLKIQRTQQEDSAVYLCASSLQGAFQPQHFGDGTRLSIL.